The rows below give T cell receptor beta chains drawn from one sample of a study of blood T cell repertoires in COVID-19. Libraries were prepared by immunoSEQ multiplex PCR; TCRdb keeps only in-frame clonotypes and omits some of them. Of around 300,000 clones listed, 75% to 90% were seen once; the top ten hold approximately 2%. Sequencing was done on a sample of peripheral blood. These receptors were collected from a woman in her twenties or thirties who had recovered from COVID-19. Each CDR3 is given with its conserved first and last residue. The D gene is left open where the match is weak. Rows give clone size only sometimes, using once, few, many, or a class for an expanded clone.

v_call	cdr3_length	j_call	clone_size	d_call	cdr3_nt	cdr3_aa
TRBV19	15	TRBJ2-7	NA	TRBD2	TGTGCCAGTAGTTCCAGCGGGAGGGGAGCGGACGAGCAGTACTTC	CASSSSGRGADEQYF
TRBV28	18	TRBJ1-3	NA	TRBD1	TGTGCCAGCAGCGATTGGGATCCGGGACAGCCGAGGGAAAACACCATATATTTT	CASSDWDPGQPRENTIYF
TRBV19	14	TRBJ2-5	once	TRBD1	TGTGCCAGTAAGAGGACAGGGGTAATGGAGACCCAGTACTTC	CASKRTGVMETQYF
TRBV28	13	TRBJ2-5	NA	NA	TGTGCCAGCAGTTCACGGGACCAAGAGACCCAGTACTTC	CASSSRDQETQYF
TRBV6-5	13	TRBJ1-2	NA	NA	TGTGCCAGCAGAGCCCCCGGCGGCTATGGCTACACCTTC	CASRAPGGYGYTF
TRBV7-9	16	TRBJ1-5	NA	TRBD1	TGTGCCAGCAGCCATGGACAGGGGGGTAGCAATCAGCCCCAGCATTTT	CASSHGQGGSNQPQHF
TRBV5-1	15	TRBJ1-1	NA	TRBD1	TGCGCCAGCAGCTTTCTGGACAGGGAGGGCACTGAAGCTTTCTTT	CASSFLDREGTEAFF
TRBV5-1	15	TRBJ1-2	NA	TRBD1	TGCGCCAGCAGCTTGGGTGACAGGGGGTCCTATGGCTACACCTTC	CASSLGDRGSYGYTF
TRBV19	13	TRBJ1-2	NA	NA	TGTGCCAGTACCTACAGGATCCCTTATGGCTACACCTTC	CASTYRIPYGYTF
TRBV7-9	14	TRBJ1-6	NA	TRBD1	TGTGCCAGTACTGACGGACAGGCTAATTCACCCCTCCACTTT	CASTDGQANSPLHF
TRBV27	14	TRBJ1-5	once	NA	TGTGCCAGCAGTTCGTCCGGACTTTATCAGCCCCAGCATTTT	CASSSSGLYQPQHF
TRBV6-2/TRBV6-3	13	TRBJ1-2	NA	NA	TGTGCCAGCAGTTTCGGACAGATGTCCGGCTACACCTTC	CASSFGQMSGYTF
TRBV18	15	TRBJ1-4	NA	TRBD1	TGTGCCAGCTCACCACTCGGGACAGGGGGTGAAAAACTGTTTTTT	CASSPLGTGGEKLFF
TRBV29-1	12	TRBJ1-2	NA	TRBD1	TGCAGCGCGCCGACAGGGGGGGATGGCTACACCTTC	CSAPTGGDGYTF
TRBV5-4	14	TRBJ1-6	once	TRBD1	TGTGCCAGCAGCTTGAACAGGGGGAATTCACCCCTCCACTTT	CASSLNRGNSPLHF
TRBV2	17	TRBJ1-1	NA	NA	TGTGCCAGCAGTTCTCCCCTGGACAGCGATCAGAACACTGAAGCTTTCTTT	CASSSPLDSDQNTEAFF
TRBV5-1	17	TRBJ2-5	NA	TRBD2	TGCGCCAGCAGCTCCCACCTAGCGGGGAGGTTCCAAGAGACCCAGTACTTC	CASSSHLAGRFQETQYF
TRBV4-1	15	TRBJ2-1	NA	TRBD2	TGCGCCAGCAGTCCCGGGACTAGCGGTAACAATGAGCAGTTCTTC	CASSPGTSGNNEQFF
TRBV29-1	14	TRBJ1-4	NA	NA	TGCAGCGTTGAGTATAACGGGGGGAATGAAAAACTGTTTTTT	CSVEYNGGNEKLFF
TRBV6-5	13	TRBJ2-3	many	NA	TGTGCCAGCAGTTATGGTGAGGAAGATACGCAGTATTTT	CASSYGEEDTQYF
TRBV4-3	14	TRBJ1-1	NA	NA	TGCGCCAGCAGCCAAAAAACAGGGTGGACTGAAGCTTTCTTT	CASSQKTGWTEAFF
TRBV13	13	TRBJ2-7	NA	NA	TGTGCCAGCAGCTGGAGGAGCTCCTACGAGCAGTACTTC	CASSWRSSYEQYF
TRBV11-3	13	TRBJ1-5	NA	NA	TGTGCCGCACGCCCCAGGGGTAGACAGCCCCAGCATTTT	CAARPRGRQPQHF
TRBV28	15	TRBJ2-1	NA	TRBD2	TGTGCCAGCAGTCGGACTAGCGGGTCCTACAATGAGCAGTTCTTC	CASSRTSGSYNEQFF
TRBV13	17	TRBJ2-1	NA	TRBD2	TGTGCCAGCAGCTTAGGAGGGCTAGGCGGGAGCTTAAATGAGCAGTTCTTC	CASSLGGLGGSLNEQFF
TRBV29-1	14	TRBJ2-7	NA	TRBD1	TGCAGCGTGTCACGGACAGGGGGATTGCGCGAGCAGTACTTC	CSVSRTGGLREQYF
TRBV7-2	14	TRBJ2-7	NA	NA	TGTGCCAGCAGCCCACGGGTAAGCCCCTACGAGCAGTACTTC	CASSPRVSPYEQYF
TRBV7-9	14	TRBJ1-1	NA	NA	TGTGCCAGCAGCGTAACAGGGACGGCGACTGAAGCTTTCTTT	CASSVTGTATEAFF
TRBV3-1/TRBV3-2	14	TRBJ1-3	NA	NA	TGTGCCAGCAGCCAAGATGCGGAGGGAAACACCATATATTTT	CASSQDAEGNTIYF
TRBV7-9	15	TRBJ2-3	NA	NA	TGTGCCAGCACCCTCTTAGGTGGGGCCGGGGATACGCAGTATTTT	CASTLLGGAGDTQYF
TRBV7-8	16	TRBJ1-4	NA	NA	TGTGCCAGCAGCTTAACGGAACGGGGGGGTCCTGAAAAACTGTTTTTT	CASSLTERGGPEKLFF
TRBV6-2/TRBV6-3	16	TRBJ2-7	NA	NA	TGTGCCAGCAGTTACTCGATCTCCGGGAGCACCTACGAGCAGTACTTC	CASSYSISGSTYEQYF
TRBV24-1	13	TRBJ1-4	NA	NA	TGTGCCACCAGTGATGGCACCAGGGGACGACTGTTTTTT	CATSDGTRGRLFF
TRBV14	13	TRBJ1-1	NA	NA	TGTGCCAGCAGCTCTGGACAGTTCACTGAAGCTTTCTTT	CASSSGQFTEAFF
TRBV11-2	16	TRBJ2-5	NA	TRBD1	TGTGCCAGCAGTCGAACCGGGACAGGGGGCGGGGAGACCCAGTACTTC	CASSRTGTGGGETQYF